This is a list of T cell receptor beta chains from one sample in a study of blood T cell repertoires in COVID-19. Profiled with immunoSEQ multiplex PCR; TCRdb holds only in-frame clones, not every one. The table includes about 31,000 clones, approximately 91% detected once. The sequenced sample consisted of peripheral blood. The receptor set was obtained from a human donor in a cohort sampled during active COVID-19. The CDR3 runs from the conserved cysteine through the conserved F or W. The order of the fields is clone size, D gene, V gene, J gene, CDR3 DNA, CDR3 protein. A D gene is named only where the DNA matches it firmly. The listing skips clone size in some rows; elsewhere it reads once, few, many or a size class.

abundance: .; d_gene: .; v_gene: TRBV7-2; j_gene: TRBJ2-3; CDR3nt: TGTGCCAGCAGCTTATCGACAGCAACAGATACGCAGTATTTT; CDR3aa: CASSLSTATDTQYF
abundance: .; d_gene: .; v_gene: TRBV24-1; j_gene: TRBJ2-1; CDR3nt: TGTGCCACCAGTGATCCCAGCGCTGACTCCTACAATGAGCAGTTCTTC; CDR3aa: CATSDPSADSYNEQFF
abundance: .; d_gene: .; v_gene: TRBV5-1; j_gene: TRBJ2-2; CDR3nt: TGCGCCAGCAGGGGGCTGTTTAACACCGGGGAGCTGTTTTTT; CDR3aa: CASRGLFNTGELFF
abundance: .; d_gene: TRBD2; v_gene: TRBV6-1; j_gene: TRBJ2-5; CDR3nt: TGTGCCAGCAGTGAATTTACTAGCGGGAGAGCGGGTGGAGAGACCCAGTACTTC; CDR3aa: CASSEFTSGRAGGETQYF
abundance: .; d_gene: .; v_gene: TRBV7-9; j_gene: TRBJ1-2; CDR3nt: TGTGCCAGCAGCACAGGGTACAGCTACACCTTC; CDR3aa: CASSTGYSYTF
abundance: .; d_gene: .; v_gene: TRBV7-2; j_gene: TRBJ2-3; CDR3nt: TGTGCCAGCAGCTTAGCGCTAGGGGTAGATACGCAGTATTTT; CDR3aa: CASSLALGVDTQYF
abundance: .; d_gene: TRBD1; v_gene: TRBV19; j_gene: TRBJ2-1; CDR3nt: TGTGCCAGTAGTCCGGGACAGGGTAGGGGGAACACCTACAATGAGCAGTTCTTC; CDR3aa: CASSPGQGRGNTYNEQFF
abundance: .; d_gene: .; v_gene: TRBV13; j_gene: TRBJ2-3; CDR3nt: TGTGCCAGCAGCTTAGTCGGTGCTAAGCTCACAGATACGCAGTATTTT; CDR3aa: CASSLVGAKLTDTQYF
abundance: .; d_gene: .; v_gene: TRBV30; j_gene: TRBJ1-5; CDR3nt: TGTGCCTGGAGCGCAGGCCTTTTCAATCAGCCCCAGCATTTT; CDR3aa: CAWSAGLFNQPQHF
abundance: .; d_gene: .; v_gene: TRBV19; j_gene: TRBJ2-3; CDR3nt: TGTGCCAGTAGACCTGACAGAACAGATACGCAGTATTTT; CDR3aa: CASRPDRTDTQYF
abundance: .; d_gene: .; v_gene: TRBV2; j_gene: TRBJ2-3; CDR3nt: TGTGCCAGCAATGGAAAGCGGAGCACAGATACGCAGTATTTT; CDR3aa: CASNGKRSTDTQYF
abundance: .; d_gene: TRBD2; v_gene: TRBV11-3; j_gene: TRBJ2-3; CDR3nt: TGTGCCGGCAGCTTCGGGACTAGCGGAAGCACAGATACGCAGTATTTT; CDR3aa: CAGSFGTSGSTDTQYF
abundance: .; d_gene: .; v_gene: TRBV12-3/TRBV12-4; j_gene: TRBJ2-1; CDR3nt: TGTGCCAGCAGTCCCCGGGGTGAGCAGTTCTTC; CDR3aa: CASSPRGEQFF
abundance: .; d_gene: .; v_gene: TRBV19; j_gene: TRBJ2-1; CDR3nt: TGTGCCAGTAGTGTCCCGGGCCAGACAGCCTACAATGAGCAGTTCTTC; CDR3aa: CASSVPGQTAYNEQFF
abundance: .; d_gene: TRBD2; v_gene: TRBV2; j_gene: TRBJ2-3; CDR3nt: TGTGCCAGCAGTGACCGGACTAGCGGCACAGATACGCAGTATTTT; CDR3aa: CASSDRTSGTDTQYF
abundance: .; d_gene: TRBD1; v_gene: TRBV19; j_gene: TRBJ1-2; CDR3nt: TGTGCCAGTAGTGACAGGGGGCAGGGCTATGGCTACACCTTC; CDR3aa: CASSDRGQGYGYTF
abundance: .; d_gene: .; v_gene: TRBV6-5; j_gene: TRBJ1-5; CDR3nt: TGTGCCAGCAAGGCAGGGTATAGCAATCAGCCCCAGCATTTT; CDR3aa: CASKAGYSNQPQHF
abundance: .; d_gene: .; v_gene: TRBV20-1; j_gene: TRBJ2-5; CDR3nt: TGCTCCACGGGGATTCGGGAGACCCAGTACTTC; CDR3aa: CSTGIRETQYF
abundance: once; d_gene: TRBD1; v_gene: TRBV7-9; j_gene: TRBJ2-2; CDR3nt: TGTGCCAGCAGCTCCCGGACAGGGCGAGAACAGAACACCGGGGAGCTGTTTTTT; CDR3aa: CASSSRTGREQNTGELFF
abundance: .; d_gene: .; v_gene: TRBV10-2; j_gene: TRBJ1-5; CDR3nt: TGCGCCAGCAGTGAGTCGACAGCCCTCAATCAGCCCCAGCATTTT; CDR3aa: CASSESTALNQPQHF
abundance: .; d_gene: .; v_gene: TRBV3-1/TRBV3-2; j_gene: TRBJ2-5; CDR3nt: TGTGCCAGCAGCCAATGGAGGGATGAGACCCAGTACTTC; CDR3aa: CASSQWRDETQYF
abundance: .; d_gene: TRBD1; v_gene: TRBV19; j_gene: TRBJ1-6; CDR3nt: TGTGCCAGTAGTCAGACAGGGGGAAGTTCACCCCTCCACTTT; CDR3aa: CASSQTGGSSPLHF
abundance: .; d_gene: .; v_gene: TRBV7-9; j_gene: TRBJ1-5; CDR3nt: TGTGCCAGCAGCGCCGCCGGCGGGGCCTATAGCAATCAGCCCCAGCATTTT; CDR3aa: CASSAAGGAYSNQPQHF
abundance: few; d_gene: TRBD1; v_gene: TRBV5-5; j_gene: TRBJ1-2; CDR3nt: TGTGCCAGCAGCCTAGGACAGGGGGCGCTGCATGGCTACACCTTC; CDR3aa: CASSLGQGALHGYTF
abundance: .; d_gene: TRBD2; v_gene: TRBV19; j_gene: TRBJ2-5; CDR3nt: TGTGCCAGTAGTATTGGGGGGACTAGCGGGAGGGTGGAGACCCAGTACTTC; CDR3aa: CASSIGGTSGRVETQYF
abundance: .; d_gene: .; v_gene: TRBV13; j_gene: TRBJ1-6; CDR3nt: TGTGCCAGCAGCTTGCGCGGACGGGGTCAGAGCTCCTATAATTCACCCCTCCACTTT; CDR3aa: CASSLRGRGQSSYNSPLHF
abundance: .; d_gene: TRBD2; v_gene: TRBV10-3; j_gene: TRBJ2-5; CDR3nt: TGTGCCATCAGTGAGTCAACTAGCGGCCAACAAGAGACCCAGTACTTC; CDR3aa: CAISESTSGQQETQYF
abundance: .; d_gene: TRBD1; v_gene: TRBV4-2; j_gene: TRBJ1-6; CDR3nt: TGTGCCAGCAGCCCTGGACAGGGCCAGAATTCACCCCTCCACTTT; CDR3aa: CASSPGQGQNSPLHF
abundance: .; d_gene: .; v_gene: TRBV18; j_gene: TRBJ1-1; CDR3nt: TGTGCCAGCTCACCGCAGCGCACTGAAGCTTTCTTT; CDR3aa: CASSPQRTEAFF